Listed below are T cell receptor beta chains from one sample, sequenced in a study of cytomegalovirus exposure and HLA in healthy donors. Libraries were prepared by immunoSEQ multiplex PCR; TCRdb keeps only in-frame clonotypes and omits some of them. This sample's table has 160,000 or so clones. Sequencing was performed on PBMCs. The source of these receptors is a man aged 25-45 years in good health and CMV-seronegative. Both conserved end residues are part of each CDR3. D genes are given only for firm matches.

CDR3 length	D gene	V gene	J gene	CDR3 protein	CDR3 DNA
13	TRBD2	TRBV5-1	TRBJ2-7	CASSFAGEREQYF	TGCGCCAGCAGCTTCGCGGGAGAGAGGGAGCAGTACTTC
17	TRBD1	TRBV11-3	TRBJ1-3	CASSLDTGGTSGNTIYF	TGTGCCAGCAGCTTAGACACAGGGGGGACCTCTGGAAACACCATATATTTT
16	TRBD2	TRBV28	TRBJ2-1	CASSLFLAGAYNEQFF	TGTGCCAGCAGTTTATTCTTAGCGGGAGCCTACAATGAGCAGTTCTTC
16	TRBD1	TRBV5-1	TRBJ2-5	CASSALQGASGETQYF	TGCGCCAGCAGCGCCCTACAGGGGGCGTCGGGTGAGACCCAGTACTTC
16	NA	TRBV11-1	TRBJ2-4	CASSLAQGIAKNIQYF	TGTGCCAGCAGCTTAGCTCAGGGAATAGCCAAAAACATTCAGTACTTC
14	TRBD1	TRBV6-6	TRBJ2-7	CASHRTGEIYEQYF	TGTGCCAGCCACAGGACAGGGGAAATCTACGAGCAGTACTTC
14	NA	TRBV19	TRBJ2-2	CASRDRANTGELFF	TGTGCCAGTAGGGACAGAGCGAACACCGGGGAGCTGTTTTTT
17	TRBD1	TRBV27	TRBJ1-2	CASSFFWDRVSGYGYTF	TGTGCCAGCAGTTTTTTTTGGGACAGGGTTTCAGGCTATGGCTACACCTTC
15	NA	TRBV5-1	TRBJ2-1	CASSLPETRGNEQFF	TGCGCCAGCAGCTTGCCAGAGACCCGAGGCAATGAGCAGTTCTTC
18	NA	TRBV27	TRBJ1-3	CASSFSGEPRSSGNTIYF	TGTGCCAGCAGTTTTTCCGGAGAGCCGCGTAGCTCTGGAAACACCATATATTTT
13	NA	TRBV28	TRBJ2-2	CASSHIPTGELFF	TGTGCCAGCAGTCACATACCAACCGGGGAGCTGTTTTTT
10	TRBD1	TRBV6-5	TRBJ2-7	CASSPETGFF	TGTGCCAGCAGCCCCGAGACAGGGTTCTTC
16	TRBD1	TRBV4-3	TRBJ1-2	CASSQVGDRGYYGYTF	TGCGCCAGCAGCCAAGTCGGCGACAGGGGGTACTATGGCTACACCTTC
16	NA	TRBV28	TRBJ2-3	CASSLLSSRSGDTQYF	TGTGCCAGCAGTTTATTGTCCTCACGTTCCGGAGATACGCAGTATTTT
13	NA	TRBV25-1	TRBJ2-5	CASSLSPGETQYF	TGTGCCAGCAGTCTTTCCCCGGGGGAGACCCAGTACTTC
16	NA	TRBV27	TRBJ2-1	CASSPLLQGRSPEQFF	TGTGCCAGCAGTCCCCTCCTACAGGGAAGGTCTCCAGAGCAGTTCTTC
14	TRBD1	TRBV12-5	TRBJ2-7	CASSGTGISYEQYF	TGTGCTAGCTCCGGGACAGGGATCTCCTACGAGCAGTACTTC
15	NA	TRBV27	TRBJ1-3	CASSYQGSSGNTIYF	TGTGCCAGCAGTTACCAGGGGAGCTCTGGAAACACCATATATTTT